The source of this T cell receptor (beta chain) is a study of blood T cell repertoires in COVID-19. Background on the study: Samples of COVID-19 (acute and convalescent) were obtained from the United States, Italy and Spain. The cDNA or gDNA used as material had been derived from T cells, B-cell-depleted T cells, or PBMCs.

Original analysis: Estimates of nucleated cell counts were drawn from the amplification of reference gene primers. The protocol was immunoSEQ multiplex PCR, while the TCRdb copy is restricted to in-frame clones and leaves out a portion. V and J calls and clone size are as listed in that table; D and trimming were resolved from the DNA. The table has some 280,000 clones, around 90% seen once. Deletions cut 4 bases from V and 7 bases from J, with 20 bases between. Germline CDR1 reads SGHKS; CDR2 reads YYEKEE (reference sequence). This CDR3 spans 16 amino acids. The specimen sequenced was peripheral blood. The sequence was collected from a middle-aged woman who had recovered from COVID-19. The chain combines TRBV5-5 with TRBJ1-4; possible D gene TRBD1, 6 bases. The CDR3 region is CASSILTGSRGEKLFF. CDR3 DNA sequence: TGTGCCAGCAGCATCCTAACAGGGTCCAGAGGTGAAAAACTGTTTTTT.